By its share, the clone carrying this T cell receptor beta chain is medium-sized. Template material comprised bulk tumor genomic DNA at 500 to 650 ng per sample. Every primary tumor yielded several biopsies, spaced far apart, that were taken during surgery. Before undergoing curative surgery, patients had newly diagnosed non-small cell lung cancer that was untreated. V was pared by 5 bases and J by 4 bases, with 7 bases of the junction left unmatched. The germline V gene encodes CDR1 MDHEN and CDR2 SYDVKM. The CDR3 runs 15 residues. The sample is drawn from a study of immune heterogeneity within non-small cell lung tumors. The TCR beta CDR3 region was amplified by multiplex PCR employing 32 V and 13 J primers. TCRdb re-derived calls from the multiplex PCR reads in MiXCR, one entry per CDR3 protein. This repertoire shows around 6,000 distinct CDR3 sequences, around 20% found once; its top ten account for 11% to 15%.

The source material was lung tumor tissue. The sequence was obtained from a female donor with non-small cell lung cancer. The chain carries TRBV28 and TRBJ1-5; 8 bases line up with TRBD1. The CDR3 nucleotides read TGTGCCAGCAGTACCCAAGGACAGGGTAATCAGCCCCAGCATTTT. Encoded protein: CASSTQGQGNQPQHF.